This T cell receptor beta chain was observed in a study of blood T cell repertoires in COVID-19. The sample holds a few counts of this clone. The CDR3 length is 15 residues. Germline trimming cut 5 bases from V and 10 bases from J; bases unmatched to any gene: 8. Germline V gene data show CDR1 as SGHTA and CDR2 as FQGNSA. Only in-frame clones appear in the TCRdb table, and some are missing; sequencing was by immunoSEQ multiplex PCR. This sample has 150,000 to 200,000 clones, with 82% found just once. The receptor was derived from a woman aged 55-70 years with COVID-19, enrolled during active disease. The sample comprised peripheral blood. This chain joins TRBV7-2 and TRBJ2-1, with 13 nucleotides matching TRBD2. For the CDR3, the DNA is TGTGCCAGCAGCCCCGGGACTAGCGGGAATCGAGAGCAGTTCTTC. Translated, it gives CASSPGTSGNREQFF.